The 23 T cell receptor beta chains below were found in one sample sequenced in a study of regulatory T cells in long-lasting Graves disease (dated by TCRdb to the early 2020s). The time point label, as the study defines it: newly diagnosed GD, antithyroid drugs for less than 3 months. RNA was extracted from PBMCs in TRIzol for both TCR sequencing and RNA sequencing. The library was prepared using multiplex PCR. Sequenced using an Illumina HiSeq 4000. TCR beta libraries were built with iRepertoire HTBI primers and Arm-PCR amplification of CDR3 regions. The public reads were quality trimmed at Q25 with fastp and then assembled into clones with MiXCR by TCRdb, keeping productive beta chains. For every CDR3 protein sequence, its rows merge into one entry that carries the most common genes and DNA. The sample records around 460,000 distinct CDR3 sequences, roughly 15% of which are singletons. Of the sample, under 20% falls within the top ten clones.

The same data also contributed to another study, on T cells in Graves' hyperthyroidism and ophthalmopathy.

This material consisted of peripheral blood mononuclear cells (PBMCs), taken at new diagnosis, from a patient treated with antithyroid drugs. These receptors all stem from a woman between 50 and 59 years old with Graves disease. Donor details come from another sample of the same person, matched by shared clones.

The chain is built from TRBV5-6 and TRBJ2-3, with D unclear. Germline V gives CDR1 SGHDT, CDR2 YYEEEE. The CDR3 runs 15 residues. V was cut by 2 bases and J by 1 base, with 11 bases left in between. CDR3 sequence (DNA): TGTGCCAGCAGCTTCCTTAGTCTTGGCACAGATACGCAGTATTTT. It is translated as CASSFLSLGTDTQYF. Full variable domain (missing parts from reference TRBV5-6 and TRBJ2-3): DAGVTQSPTHLIKTRGQQVTLRCSPKSGHDTVSWYQQALGQGPQFIFQYYEEEERQRGNFPDRFSGHQFPNYSSELNVNALLLGDSALYLCASSFLSLGTDTQYFGPGTRLTVL.

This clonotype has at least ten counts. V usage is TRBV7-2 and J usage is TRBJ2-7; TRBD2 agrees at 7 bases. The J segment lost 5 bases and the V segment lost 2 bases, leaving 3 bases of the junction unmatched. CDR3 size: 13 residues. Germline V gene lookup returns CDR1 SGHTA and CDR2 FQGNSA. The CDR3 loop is CASSLRTSDEQYF. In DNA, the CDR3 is TGTGCCAGCAGCTTACGGACTAGTGACGAGCAGTACTTC.

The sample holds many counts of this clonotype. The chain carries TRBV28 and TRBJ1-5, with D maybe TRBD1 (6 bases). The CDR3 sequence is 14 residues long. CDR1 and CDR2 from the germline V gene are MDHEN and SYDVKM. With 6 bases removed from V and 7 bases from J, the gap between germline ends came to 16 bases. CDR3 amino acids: CASSPIGGGQPQHF. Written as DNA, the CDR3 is TGTGCCAGCAGCCCAATTGGGGGCGGGCAGCCCCAGCATTTT.

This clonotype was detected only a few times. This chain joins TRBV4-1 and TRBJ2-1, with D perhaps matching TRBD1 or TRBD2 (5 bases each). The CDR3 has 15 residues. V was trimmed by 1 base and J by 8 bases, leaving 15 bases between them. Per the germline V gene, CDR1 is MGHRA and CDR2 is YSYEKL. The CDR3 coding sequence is TGCGCCAGCAGCCAAGGCAGCAACGGGGCGTATGAGCAGTTCTTC. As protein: CASSQGSNGAYEQFF.

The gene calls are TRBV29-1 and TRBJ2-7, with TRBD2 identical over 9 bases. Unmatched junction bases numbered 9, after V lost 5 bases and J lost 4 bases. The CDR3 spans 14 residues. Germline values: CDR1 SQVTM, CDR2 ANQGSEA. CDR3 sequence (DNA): TGCAGCGTTAAGGATAGCGGGAGTAGTTACGAGCAGTACTTC. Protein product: CSVKDSGSSYEQYF.

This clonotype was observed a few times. CDR3 in DNA: TGTGCCAGCTCACCCCCTAGCGGGAGGATCTTCTTC. Protein sequence: CASSPPSGRIFF. The chain recombines TRBV18 with TRBJ2-1, with TRBD2 matching 11 bases. CDR1 and CDR2 (germline): KGHSH, LQKENI. This CDR3 is 12 amino acids long. J lost 16 bases, V lost 3 bases, and 5 bases had no gene match.

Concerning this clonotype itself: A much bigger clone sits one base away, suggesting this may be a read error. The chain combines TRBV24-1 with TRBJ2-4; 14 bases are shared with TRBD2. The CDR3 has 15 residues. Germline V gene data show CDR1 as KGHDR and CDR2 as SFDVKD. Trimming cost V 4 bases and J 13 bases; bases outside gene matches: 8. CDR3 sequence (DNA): TGTGCCACCAGTGACGGGACTAGCGGGAGACGTGAGCAGTACTTC. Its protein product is CATSDGTSGRREQYF.

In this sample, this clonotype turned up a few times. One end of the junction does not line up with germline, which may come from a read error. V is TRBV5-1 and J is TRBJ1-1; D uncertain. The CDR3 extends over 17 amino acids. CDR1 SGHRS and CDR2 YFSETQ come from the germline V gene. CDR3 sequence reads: CASSLEPQVLGNTEAFF. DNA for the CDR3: TGCGCCAGCAGCTTGGAACCCCAGGTCCTAGGGAACACTGAAGCTTTCTTC.

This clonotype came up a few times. CDR3: CASSHGLAGIGETQYF. The CDR3 region has the DNA TGCGCCAGCAGCCACGGACTAGCGGGAATTGGGGAGACCCAGTACTTC. The chain links TRBV4-1 to TRBJ2-5, with 12 bases identical to TRBD2. The germline CDR1 and CDR2 sequences are MGHRA and YSYEKL. This CDR3 comprises 16 residues. With V trimmed by 3 bases and J by 5 bases, 7 bases remained unmatched.

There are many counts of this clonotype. The CDR3: CASSYLAGGPSYEQYF. CDR3 nucleotide sequence: TGTGCCAGCAGTTACTTAGCGGGAGGGCCTAGCTACGAGCAGTACTTC. The chain couples TRBV28 to TRBJ2-7; the match to TRBD2 covers 11 bases. This CDR3 contains 16 residues. Germline V gene sequence: CDR1 MDHEN, CDR2 SYDVKM. V shed 4 bases, J shed 3 bases, and the junction held 8 bases outside the gene matches.

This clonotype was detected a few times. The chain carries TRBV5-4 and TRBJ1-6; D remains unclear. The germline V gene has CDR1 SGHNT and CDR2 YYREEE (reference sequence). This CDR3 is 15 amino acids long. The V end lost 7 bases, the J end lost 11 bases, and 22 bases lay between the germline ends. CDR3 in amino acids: CASSSRQDSRPPLHF. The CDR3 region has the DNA TGTGCCAGCTCATCTAGGCAGGATTCCCGTCCACCCCTCCACTTT. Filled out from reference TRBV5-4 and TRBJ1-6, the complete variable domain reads ETGVTQSPTHLIKTRGQQVTLRCSSQSGHNTVSWYQQALGQGPQFIFQYYREEENGRGNFPPRFSGLQFPNYSSELNVNALELDDSALYLCASSSRQDSRPPLHFGNGTRLTVT.

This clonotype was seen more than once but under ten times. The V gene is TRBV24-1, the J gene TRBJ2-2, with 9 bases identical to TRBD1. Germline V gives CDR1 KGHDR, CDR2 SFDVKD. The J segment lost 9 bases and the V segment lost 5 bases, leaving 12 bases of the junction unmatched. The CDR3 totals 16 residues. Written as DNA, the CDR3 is TGTGCCACCAGTGGTTTAGGACAGGGGACGGCGTGGGAGCTGTTTTTT. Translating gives CATSGLGQGTAWELFF.

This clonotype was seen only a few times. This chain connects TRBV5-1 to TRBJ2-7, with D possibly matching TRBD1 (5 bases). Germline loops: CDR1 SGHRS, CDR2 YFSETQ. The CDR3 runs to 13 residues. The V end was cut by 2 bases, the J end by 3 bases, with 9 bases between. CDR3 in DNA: TGCGCCAGCAGCTTACCCGGACACTACGAGCAGTACTTC. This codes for CASSLPGHYEQYF.

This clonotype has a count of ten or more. For the CDR3, the DNA is TGTGCCAGCAGTCGACAGGGGGCCGGCTACGAGCAGTACTTC. It is translated as CASSRQGAGYEQYF. The chain carries TRBV12-3 or TRBV12-4 and TRBJ2-7; 10 positions match TRBD1. With V trimmed by 5 bases and J by 3 bases, 4 bases remained unmatched. This CDR3 comprises 14 residues.

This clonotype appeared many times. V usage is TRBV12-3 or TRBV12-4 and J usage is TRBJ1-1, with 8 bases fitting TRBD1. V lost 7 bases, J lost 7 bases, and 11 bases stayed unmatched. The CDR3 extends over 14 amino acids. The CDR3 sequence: CASKPTGAGHEAFF. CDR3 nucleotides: TGTGCCAGCAAACCGACAGGGGCCGGCCATGAAGCTTTCTTT.

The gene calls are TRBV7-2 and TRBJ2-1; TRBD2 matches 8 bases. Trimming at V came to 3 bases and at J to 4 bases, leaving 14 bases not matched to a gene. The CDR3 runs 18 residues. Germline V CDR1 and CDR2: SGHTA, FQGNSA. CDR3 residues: CASSFTGLGDADYNEQFF. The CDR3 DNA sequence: TGTGCCAGCAGCTTTACGGGACTAGGGGATGCGGATTACAATGAGCAGTTCTTC.

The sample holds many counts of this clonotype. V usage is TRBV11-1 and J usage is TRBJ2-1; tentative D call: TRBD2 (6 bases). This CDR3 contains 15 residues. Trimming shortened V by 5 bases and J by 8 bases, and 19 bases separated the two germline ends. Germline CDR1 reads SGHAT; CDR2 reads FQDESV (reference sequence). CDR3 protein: CASSRRVEGSDEQFF. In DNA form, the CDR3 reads TGTGCCAGCAGCCGCAGGGTGGAGGGCTCGGATGAGCAGTTCTTC.

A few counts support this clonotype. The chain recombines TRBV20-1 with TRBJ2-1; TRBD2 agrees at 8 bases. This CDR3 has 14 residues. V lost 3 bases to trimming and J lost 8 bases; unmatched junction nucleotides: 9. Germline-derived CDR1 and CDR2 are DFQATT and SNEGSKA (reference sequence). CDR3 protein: CSARGGTSGYEQFF. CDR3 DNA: TGCAGTGCTAGGGGGGGGACTAGTGGCTATGAGCAGTTCTTC.

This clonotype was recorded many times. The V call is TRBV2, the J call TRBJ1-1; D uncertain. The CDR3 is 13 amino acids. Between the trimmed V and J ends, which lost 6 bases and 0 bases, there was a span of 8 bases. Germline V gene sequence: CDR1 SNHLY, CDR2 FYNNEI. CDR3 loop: CASSRHLNTEAFF. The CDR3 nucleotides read TGTGCCAGCAGCCGACACTTGAACACTGAAGCTTTCTTT.

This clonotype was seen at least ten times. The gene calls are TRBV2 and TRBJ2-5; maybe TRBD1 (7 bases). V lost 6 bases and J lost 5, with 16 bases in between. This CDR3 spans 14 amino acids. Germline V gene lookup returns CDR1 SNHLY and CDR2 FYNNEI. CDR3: CASSNSGGRETQYF. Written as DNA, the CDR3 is TGTGCCAGCAGCAATTCAGGGGGGCGGGAGACCCAGTACTTC.

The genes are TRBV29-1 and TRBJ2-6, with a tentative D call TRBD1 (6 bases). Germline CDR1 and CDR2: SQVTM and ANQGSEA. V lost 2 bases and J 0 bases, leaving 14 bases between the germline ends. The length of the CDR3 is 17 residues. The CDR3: CSVESRTDHSGANVLTF. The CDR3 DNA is TGCAGCGTTGAATCGAGGACAGACCACTCTGGGGCCAACGTCCTGACTTTC.

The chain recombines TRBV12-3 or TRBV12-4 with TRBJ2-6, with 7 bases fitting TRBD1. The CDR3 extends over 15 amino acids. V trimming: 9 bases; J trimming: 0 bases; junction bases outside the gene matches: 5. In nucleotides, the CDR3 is TGTGCCAGTAGGGGGCGCCTCTCTGGGGCCAACGTCCTGACTTTC. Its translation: CASRGRLSGANVLTF.

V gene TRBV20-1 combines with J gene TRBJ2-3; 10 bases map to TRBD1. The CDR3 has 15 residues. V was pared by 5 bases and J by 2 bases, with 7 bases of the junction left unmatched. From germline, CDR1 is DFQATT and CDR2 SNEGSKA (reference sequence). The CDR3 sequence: CSAPGGTGATDTQYF. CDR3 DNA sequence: TGCAGTGCTCCGGGGGGGACAGGGGCCACAGATACGCAGTATTTT.